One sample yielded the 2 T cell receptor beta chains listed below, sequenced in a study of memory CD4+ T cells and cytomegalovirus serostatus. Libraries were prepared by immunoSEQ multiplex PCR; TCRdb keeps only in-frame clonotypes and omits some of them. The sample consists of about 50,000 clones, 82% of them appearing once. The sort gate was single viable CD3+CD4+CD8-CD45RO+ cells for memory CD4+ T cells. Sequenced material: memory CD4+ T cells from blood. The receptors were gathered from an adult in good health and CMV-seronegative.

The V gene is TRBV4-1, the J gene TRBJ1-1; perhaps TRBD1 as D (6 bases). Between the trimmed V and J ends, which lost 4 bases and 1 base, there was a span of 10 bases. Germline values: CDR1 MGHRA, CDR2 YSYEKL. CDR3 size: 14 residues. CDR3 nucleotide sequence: TGCGCCAGCAGCCTACAGGGCCCGAACACTGAAGCTTTCTTT. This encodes CASSLQGPNTEAFF.

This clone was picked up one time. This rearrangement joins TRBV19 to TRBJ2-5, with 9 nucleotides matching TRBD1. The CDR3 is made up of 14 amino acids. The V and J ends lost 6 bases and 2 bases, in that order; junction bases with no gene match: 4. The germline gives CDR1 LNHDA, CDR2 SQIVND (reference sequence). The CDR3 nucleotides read TGTGCCAGTAGAAACAGGGGGCAACAAGAGACCCAGTACTTC. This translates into CASRNRGQQETQYF.